These 26 T cell receptor beta chains share one sample of origin, sequenced in a study of blood T cell repertoires in COVID-19. Using immunoSEQ multiplex PCR, the repertoire was profiled, and TCRdb retains in-frame clones only, with some absent. The sample has about 200,000 clones, around 87% seen once. The sequencing input was peripheral blood. The receptor set was obtained from a man in his sixties who had recovered from COVID-19.

This clone was seen once. The gene calls are TRBV6-5 and TRBJ1-1, with D tentatively TRBD1 (5 bases). From germline, CDR1 is MNHEY and CDR2 SVGAGI. The V and J ends lost 10 bases and 0 bases respectively, with 12 bases between them. The CDR3 contains 13 residues. CDR3 protein: CATKQVLNTEAFF. CDR3 coding DNA: TGTGCCACCAAACAGGTCCTGAACACTGAAGCTTTCTTT.

This chain connects TRBV5-1 to TRBJ2-7; D possibly corresponds to TRBD2 (6 bases). This CDR3 has 15 amino acids. Trimming removed 0 bases from V and 4 bases from J, with 14 bases in between. Germline V gene sequence: CDR1 SGHRS, CDR2 YFSETQ. The CDR3 spells CASSLGNYGGYEQYF. The CDR3 coding sequence is TGCGCCAGCAGCTTGGGGAATTACGGAGGGTACGAGCAGTACTTC. Complete variable domain (other parts from reference TRBV5-1 and TRBJ2-7): KAGVTQTPRYLIKTRGQQVTLSCSPISGHRSVSWYQQTPGQGLQFLFEYFSETQRNKGNFPGRFSGRQFSNSRSEMNVSTLELGDSALYLCASSLGNYGGYEQYFGPGTRLTVT.

The chain recombines TRBV7-2 with TRBJ2-7; 7 bases map to TRBD2. Germline assignment: CDR1 SGHTA and CDR2 FQGNSA. Trimming took 0 bases from V and 0 from J; bases not matched to a gene: 8. The CDR3 runs 17 residues. The CDR3 nucleotides are TGTGCCAGCAGCTTAGCAGGTAGCGGGCTAAGCTCCTACGAGCAGTACTTC. It specifies CASSLAGSGLSSYEQYF.

The chain has TRBV5-1 and TRBJ2-6; no reliable D call. V lost 3 bases to trimming and J lost 3 bases, with 4 bases between them. The CDR3 is 13 residues long. The germline CDR1 and CDR2 sequences are SGHRS and YFSETQ. The CDR3 DNA reads TGCGCCAGCAGCTACTATGGGGCCAACGTCCTGACTTTC. It translates to CASSYYGANVLTF.

V and J are TRBV6-4 and TRBJ1-1; 7 bases match TRBD1. The germline gives CDR1 MRHNA, CDR2 SNTAGT. This CDR3 contains 18 residues. The J segment lost 5 bases and the V segment lost 0 bases, leaving 15 bases of the junction unmatched. The chain's CDR3 is CASSDSPIPDRVRTEAFF. CDR3 DNA: TGTGCCAGCAGTGACTCCCCCATACCCGACAGGGTAAGAACTGAAGCTTTCTTT.

The chain employs TRBV4-3 and TRBJ1-4; TRBD1 might be the D (5 bases). CDR1 and CDR2 from the germline V gene are LGHNA and YSLEER. V lost 1 base to trimming and J lost 7 bases, with 16 bases between them. The CDR3 has 16 residues. The chain's CDR3 is CASSQGAGRGGEKLFF. CDR3 DNA: TGCGCCAGCAGCCAAGGAGCGGGGCGAGGAGGTGAAAAACTGTTTTTT.

The genes are TRBV12-3 or TRBV12-4 and TRBJ1-1, with D perhaps matching TRBD1 (6 bases). The V and J ends lost 5 bases and 8 bases respectively, with 15 bases between them. This CDR3 spans 13 amino acids. The CDR3 protein is CASSPPDGTEAFF. The CDR3 nucleotides are TGTGCCAGCAGTCCGCCGGACGGGACAGAAGCTTTCTTT.

V gene TRBV7-2 combines with J gene TRBJ2-5; 7 bases match TRBD1. The CDR3 has 15 amino acids. Germline values: CDR1 SGHTA, CDR2 FQGNSA. Trimming removed 5 bases from V and 5 bases from J; junction bases left unmatched: 11. CDR3 DNA: TGTGCCAGCAGCCCCCAGACAGGGTTCGTGGAGACCCAGTACTTC. It encodes CASSPQTGFVETQYF.

As regards this clone: The same CDR3 can be traced to other DNA sequences in this sample. The chain combines TRBV7-3 with TRBJ1-1; TRBD1 is a possible D gene (6 bases). CDR1 is SGHTA and CDR2 is FQGTGA in the germline V gene. The V end lost 6 bases, the J end lost 3 bases, and 11 bases lay between the germline ends. This CDR3 is built from 13 residues. CDR3 nucleotide sequence: TGTGCCAGCAGTCTACAGGGAGACACTGAAGCTTTCTTT. Translating it yields CASSLQGDTEAFF.

The V gene is TRBV7-8, the J gene TRBJ1-3; no definite D call. V dropped 0 bases and J dropped 0 bases, with 3 bases sitting between them. This CDR3 comprises 14 residues. Looked up from germline, CDR1 is SGHVS and CDR2 is FQNEAQ. This CDR3 is CASSLANSGNTIYF. The CDR3 DNA reads as TGTGCCAGCAGCTTAGCCAACTCTGGAAACACCATATATTTT. Variable domain in full (rest from reference TRBV7-8 and TRBJ1-3): GAGVSQSPRYKVAKRGQDVALRCDPISGHVSLFWYQQALGQGPEFLTYFQNEAQLDKSGLPSDRFFAERPEGSVSTLKIQRTQQEDSAVYLCASSLANSGNTIYFGEGSWLTVV.

The J gene is TRBJ2-7, the V gene TRBV4-3; the match to TRBD2 covers 7 bases. CDR1 is LGHNA and CDR2 is YSLEER in the germline V gene. The CDR3 covers 15 residues. Germline trimming cut 2 bases from V and 2 bases from J; bases unmatched to any gene: 6. The CDR3 region has the DNA TGCGCCAGCAGCCAAAACCCGGGACTAACCTACGAGCAGTACTTC. Translation gives CASSQNPGLTYEQYF.

This chain connects TRBV5-8 to TRBJ1-1; D ambiguous. Between the trimmed V and J ends, which lost 0 bases and 3 bases, there was a span of 6 bases. The CDR3 runs to 13 residues. Germline V gives CDR1 SGHTS, CDR2 YDEGEE. The CDR3 coding sequence is TGTGCCAGCAGCTTGGTGTCAGACACTGAAGCTTTCTTT. Protein product: CASSLVSDTEAFF.

This clone came up a few times. The chain carries TRBV10-3 and TRBJ1-6; D gene ambiguous. The ends were cut back, 2 bases at V and 14 bases at J, with 16 bases in the middle. The V gene's germline CDR1 is ENHRY and CDR2 SYGVKD. This CDR3 has 14 residues. CDR3 sequence (DNA): TGTGCCATCAGTGAGGGATTGACTCGTCAGACCCTCCACTTT. This gives the protein CAISEGLTRQTLHF.

This clone was detected once. V is TRBV7-2 and J is TRBJ1-6; 10 bases match TRBD1. V lost 4 bases, J lost 7 bases, and 4 bases stayed unmatched. The length of the CDR3 is 15 residues. Germline V gene sequence: CDR1 SGHTA, CDR2 FQGNSA. The DNA of the CDR3 is TGTGCCAGCAGCTGGAGGACAGGGGGGAATTCACCCCTCCACTTT. Translation: CASSWRTGGNSPLHF.

This chain joins TRBV18 and TRBJ1-6, with 11 bases lining up with TRBD1. Germline CDR1 and CDR2: KGHSH and LQKENI. CDR3 size: 17 residues. J was trimmed by 10 bases and V by 3 bases; bases with no gene match: 11. In nucleotides, the CDR3 is TGTGCCAGCTCACCCGGTCAGGGAGGGACAGGGGGATCACCCCTCCACTTT. This codes for CASSPGQGGTGGSPLHF.

The chain couples TRBV5-1 to TRBJ2-2; 7 bases agree with TRBD1. The trim removed 6 bases at V and 3 bases at J, leaving 8 bases unmatched. The CDR3 runs to 15 residues. The germline V gene encodes CDR1 SGHRS and CDR2 YFSETQ. DNA of the CDR3: TGCGCCAGCATACCACAGACAGGGTACACCGGGGAGCTGTTTTTT. It is translated as CASIPQTGYTGELFF.

This clone was seen a handful of times. In DNA form, the CDR3 reads TGTGCCATCAGACGGGACAGGGGGGCCACAGATACGCAGTATTTT. This sequence encodes CAIRRDRGATDTQYF. V and J are TRBV10-3 and TRBJ2-3; 11 bases align to TRBD1. This CDR3 has 15 amino acids. Germline V lookup: CDR1 ENHRY, CDR2 SYGVKD. V lost 6 bases and J lost 2; bases outside the gene matches: 4.

The chain joins TRBV9 to TRBJ1-2; TRBD1 is a possible D gene (6 bases). Trimming pared 0 bases from V and 6 bases from J, leaving 9 bases between. The CDR3 totals 13 residues. Per germline, CDR1 SGDLS and CDR2 YYNGEE. CDR3 DNA sequence: TGTGCCAGCAGCGTAGAACAGGGTAATGGCTACACCTTC. As protein: CASSVEQGNGYTF.

This clone was seen more than once but under ten times. This rearrangement joins TRBV5-4 to TRBJ2-7, with 10 nucleotides matching TRBD2. The CDR3 is 17 residues long. Germline V gives CDR1 SGHNT, CDR2 YYREEE (reference sequence). V trimming: 2 bases; J trimming: 5 bases; junction bases outside the gene matches: 13. The CDR3 sequence is CASSFAGSGGAANEQYF. The CDR3 DNA sequence: TGTGCCAGCAGCTTTGCAGGGAGCGGGGGGGCCGCAAACGAGCAGTACTTC. Using reference TRBV5-4 and TRBJ2-7 for the parts outside the CDR3, the full variable domain is ETGVTQSPTHLIKTRGQQVTLRCSSQSGHNTVSWYQQALGQGPQFIFQYYREEENGRGNFPPRFSGLQFPNYSSELNVNALELDDSALYLCASSFAGSGGAANEQYFGPGTRLTVT.

J is TRBJ2-6 and V is TRBV7-9, with 10 bases aligning to TRBD1. The CDR3 runs 19 residues. Germline CDR1 is SEHNR and CDR2 is FQNEAQ (reference sequence). The ends lost 5 bases at V and 1 base at J; junction bases unmatched: 11. The CDR3 reads CASSRFGDRGRSGANVLTF. CDR3 DNA: TGTGCCAGCAGCAGATTTGGGGACAGGGGAAGATCTGGGGCCAACGTCCTGACTTTC.

This clone came up once. V is TRBV7-9 and J is TRBJ2-7; D perhaps matches TRBD2 (6 bases). V lost 2 bases to trimming and J lost 10 bases, with 15 bases between them. The germline V gene encodes CDR1 SEHNR and CDR2 FQNEAQ (reference sequence). The CDR3 sequence is 13 residues long. CDR3 protein: CASSLRGEARQYF. CDR3 nucleotide sequence: TGTGCCAGCAGCTTACGCGGGGAGGCTCGTCAGTACTTC.

The chain has TRBV5-1 and TRBJ2-3; TRBD1 matches at 10 bases. Looked up from germline, CDR1 is SGHRS and CDR2 is YFSETQ. V lost 5 bases, J lost 5 bases, and 5 bases stayed unmatched. The CDR3 sequence is 14 residues long. DNA of the CDR3: TGCGCCAGCAGGCGGACAGGGGGAATAGATACGCAGTATTTT. Translating gives CASRRTGGIDTQYF.

The chain uses TRBV6-4 and TRBJ1-5; 7 bases match TRBD1. Germline V lookup: CDR1 MRHNA, CDR2 SNTAGT. The trim removed 10 bases at V and 4 bases at J, leaving 16 bases unmatched. This CDR3 spans 16 amino acids. The CDR3 here is CATKPPKGQPNQPQHF. The CDR3 coding sequence is TGTGCCACCAAGCCCCCAAAGGGACAGCCTAATCAGCCCCAGCATTTT.

The J gene is TRBJ2-2, the V gene TRBV19; D not certain. The length of the CDR3 is 17 residues. Per the germline V gene, CDR1 is LNHDA and CDR2 is SQIVND (reference sequence). V dropped 0 bases and J dropped 5 bases, with 16 bases sitting between them. The CDR3 DNA is TGTGCCAGTAGTATAGATCTTCGAGGATTCAATACCGGGGAGCTGTTTTTT. It encodes CASSIDLRGFNTGELFF.

This chain joins TRBV12-3 or TRBV12-4 and TRBJ2-3, with a weak D call TRBD2 (5 bases). Trimming stripped 4 bases from V and 4 bases from J, with 9 bases between. CDR3 length: 13 amino acids. The CDR3 DNA reads as TGTGCCAGCAGTTGGTCGGGGTCAGATACGCAGTATTTT. It translates to CASSWSGSDTQYF.

V and J are TRBV6-6 and TRBJ2-7; the D gene is possibly TRBD2 (5 bases). CDR3 length: 13 residues. Germline V gene data show CDR1 as MNHNY and CDR2 as SVGAGI (reference sequence). Trimming pared 2 bases from V and 6 bases from J, leaving 11 bases between. The CDR3 nucleotides are TGTGCCAGCAGTTACGCCCGCGGGTTCGAGCAGTACTTC. Protein: CASSYARGFEQYF.